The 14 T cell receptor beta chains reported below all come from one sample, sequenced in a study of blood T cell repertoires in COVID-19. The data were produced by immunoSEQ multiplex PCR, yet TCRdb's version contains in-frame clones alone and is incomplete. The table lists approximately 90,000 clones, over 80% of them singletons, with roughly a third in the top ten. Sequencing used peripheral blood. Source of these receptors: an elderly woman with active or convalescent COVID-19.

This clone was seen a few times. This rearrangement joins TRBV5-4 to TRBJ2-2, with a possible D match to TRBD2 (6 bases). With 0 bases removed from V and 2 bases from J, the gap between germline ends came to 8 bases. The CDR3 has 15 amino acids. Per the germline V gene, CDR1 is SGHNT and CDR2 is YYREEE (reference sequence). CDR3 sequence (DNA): TGTGCCAGCAGCTTGGCAGGGACTAACACCGGGGAGCTGTTTTTT. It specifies CASSLAGTNTGELFF.

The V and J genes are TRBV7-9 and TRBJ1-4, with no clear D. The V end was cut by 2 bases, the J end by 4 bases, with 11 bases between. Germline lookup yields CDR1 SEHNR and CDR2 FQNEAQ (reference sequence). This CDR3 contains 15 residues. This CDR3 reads CASSLLGENNEKLFF. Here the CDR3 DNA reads TGTGCCAGCAGCTTACTGGGAGAGAATAATGAAAAACTGTTTTTT.

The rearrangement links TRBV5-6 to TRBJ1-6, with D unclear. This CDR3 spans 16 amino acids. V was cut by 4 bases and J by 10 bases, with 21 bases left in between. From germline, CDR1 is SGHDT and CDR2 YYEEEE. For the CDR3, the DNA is TGTGCCAGCAGCGCCGAACCGGGCCCCGGGAGGTCACCCCTCCACTTT. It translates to CASSAEPGPGRSPLHF.

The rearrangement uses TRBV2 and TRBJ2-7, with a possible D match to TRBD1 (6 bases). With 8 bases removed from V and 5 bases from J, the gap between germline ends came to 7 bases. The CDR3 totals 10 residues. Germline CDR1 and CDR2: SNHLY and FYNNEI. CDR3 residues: CASQGNEQYF. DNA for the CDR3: TGTGCCAGCCAGGGGAACGAGCAGTACTTC. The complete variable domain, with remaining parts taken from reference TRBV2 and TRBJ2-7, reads EPEVTQTPSHQVTQMGQEVILRCVPISNHLYFYWYRQILGQKVEFLVSFYNNEISEKSEIFDDQFSVERPDGSNFTLKIRSTKLEDSAMYFCASQGNEQYFGPGTRLTVT.

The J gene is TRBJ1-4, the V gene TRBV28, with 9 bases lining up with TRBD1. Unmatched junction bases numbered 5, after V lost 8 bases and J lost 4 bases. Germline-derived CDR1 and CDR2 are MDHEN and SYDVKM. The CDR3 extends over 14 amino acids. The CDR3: CASGPGQGNEKLFF. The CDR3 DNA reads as TGTGCCAGCGGGCCGGGACAGGGTAATGAAAAACTGTTTTTT.

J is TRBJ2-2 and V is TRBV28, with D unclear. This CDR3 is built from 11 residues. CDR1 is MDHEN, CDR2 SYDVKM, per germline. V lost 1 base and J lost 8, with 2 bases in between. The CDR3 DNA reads TGTGCCAGCAGTTTATCTGGGGAGCTGTTTTTT. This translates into CASSLSGELFF.

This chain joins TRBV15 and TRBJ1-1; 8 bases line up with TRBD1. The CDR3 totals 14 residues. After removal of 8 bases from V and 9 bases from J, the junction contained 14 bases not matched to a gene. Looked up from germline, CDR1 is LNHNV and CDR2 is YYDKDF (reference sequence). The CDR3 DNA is TGTGCCACCGAGGGGTCGACAGGGGCAGCTAAAGCTTTCTTT. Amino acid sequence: CATEGSTGAAKAFF.

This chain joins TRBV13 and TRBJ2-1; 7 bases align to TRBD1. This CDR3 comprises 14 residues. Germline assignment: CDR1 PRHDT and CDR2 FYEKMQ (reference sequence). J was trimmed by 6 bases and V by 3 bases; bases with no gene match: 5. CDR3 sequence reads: CASSLTGLFNEQFF. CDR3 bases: TGTGCCAGCAGCTTGACAGGGCTCTTCAATGAGCAGTTCTTC.

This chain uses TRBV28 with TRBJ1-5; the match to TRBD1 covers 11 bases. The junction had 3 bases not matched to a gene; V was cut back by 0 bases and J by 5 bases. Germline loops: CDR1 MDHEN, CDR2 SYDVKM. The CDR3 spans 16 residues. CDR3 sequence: CASSLWDRGLHQPQHF. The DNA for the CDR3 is TGTGCCAGCAGTTTATGGGACAGGGGGCTCCATCAGCCCCAGCATTTT. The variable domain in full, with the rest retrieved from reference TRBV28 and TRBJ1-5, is DVKVTQSSRYLVKRTGEKVFLECVQDMDHENMFWYRQDPGLGLRLIYFSYDVKMKEKGDIPEGYSVSREKKERFSLILESASTNQTSMYLCASSLWDRGLHQPQHFGDGTRLSIL.

CDR3 protein: CALGEGTTYGYTF. In DNA, the CDR3 is TGTGCCTTGGGGGAGGGGACGACCTATGGCTACACCTTC. This chain joins TRBV6-5 and TRBJ1-2, with D possibly being TRBD1 (5 bases). Germline CDR1 is MNHEY and CDR2 is SVGAGI. The V and J ends lost 11 bases and 4 bases respectively, with 17 bases between them. The CDR3 is 13 amino acids.

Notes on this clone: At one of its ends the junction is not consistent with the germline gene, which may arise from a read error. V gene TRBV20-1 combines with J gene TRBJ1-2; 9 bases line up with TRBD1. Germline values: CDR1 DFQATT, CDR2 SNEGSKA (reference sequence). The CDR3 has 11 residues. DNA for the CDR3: TGCAGTGCTAGAGGTCGGGACAGGGACCCCTTC. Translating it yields CSARGRDRDPF.

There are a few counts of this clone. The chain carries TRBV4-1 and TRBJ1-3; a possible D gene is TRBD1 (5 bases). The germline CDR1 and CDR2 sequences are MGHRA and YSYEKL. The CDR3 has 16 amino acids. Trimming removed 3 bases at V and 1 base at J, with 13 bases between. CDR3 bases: TGCGCCAGCAGCCACGGGACTACCACGTCTGGAAACACCATATATTTT. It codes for CASSHGTTTSGNTIYF.

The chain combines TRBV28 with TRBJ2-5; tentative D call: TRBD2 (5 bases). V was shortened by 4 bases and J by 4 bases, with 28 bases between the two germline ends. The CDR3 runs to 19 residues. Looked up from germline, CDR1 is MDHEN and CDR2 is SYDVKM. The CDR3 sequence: CASSYPTPLLGLVGETQYF. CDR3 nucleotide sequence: TGTGCCAGCAGTTACCCCACCCCCTTACTAGGGTTGGTAGGAGAGACCCAGTACTTC.

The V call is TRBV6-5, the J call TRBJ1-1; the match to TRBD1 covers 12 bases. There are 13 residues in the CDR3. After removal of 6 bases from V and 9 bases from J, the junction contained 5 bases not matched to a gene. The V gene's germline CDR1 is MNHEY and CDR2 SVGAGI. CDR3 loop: CASSGTGGSKAFF. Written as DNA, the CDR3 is TGTGCCAGCAGCGGGACAGGGGGCTCCAAAGCTTTCTTT.